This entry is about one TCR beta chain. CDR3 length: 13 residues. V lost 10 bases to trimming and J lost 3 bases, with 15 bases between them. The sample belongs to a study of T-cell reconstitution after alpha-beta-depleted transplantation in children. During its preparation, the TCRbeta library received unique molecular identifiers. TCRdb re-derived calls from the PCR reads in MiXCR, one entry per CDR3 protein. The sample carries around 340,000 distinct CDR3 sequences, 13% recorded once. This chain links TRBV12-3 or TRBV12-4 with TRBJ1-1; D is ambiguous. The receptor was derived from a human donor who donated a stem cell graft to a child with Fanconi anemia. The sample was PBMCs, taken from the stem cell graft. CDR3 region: CATLREMDTEAFF. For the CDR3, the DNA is TGTGCCACCCTACGGGAAATGGACACTGAAGCTTTCTTT.